This is a list of T cell receptor beta chains from one sample in a study of cytomegalovirus exposure and HLA in healthy donors. The table came from immunoSEQ multiplex PCR; TCRdb's copy has only in-frame clones and leaves some out. The data show about 170,000 clones, with 80% seen just once and around 4.4% held by the top ten. Sequenced input: PBMCs. All receptors derive from a woman aged 50 to 65 in good health and CMV-seropositive. Both conserved end residues are part of each CDR3.

CDR3aa	v_gene
CASSEQLARAGPDTQYF	TRBV4-2
CASSSLEGPNQPQHF	TRBV9
CASSFQSSGGTEAFF	TRBV7-2
CASSSERTGGSNTGELFF	TRBV5-1
CATSRDPSLADTQYF	TRBV15
CASSQGGRGRFYGYTF	TRBV4-1
CASSGTGGLTGYTF	TRBV5-1
CASSHPYRRGEQYF	TRBV19
CASLRQGLRGYTF	TRBV6-4
CAWGVHGGADTQYF	TRBV30
CASRSQAGLYNEQFF	TRBV6-5
CASSLALWGGTDTQYF	TRBV5-1
CASSLGQDGNTEAFF	TRBV5-1
CASSPGLAGETQYF	TRBV7-2
CASSRRYYGGYTF	TRBV28
CAISDRTGDLATNEKLFF	TRBV10-3
CASSTVWTSGPKETQYF	TRBV2
CASSISRVNTGELFF	TRBV19
CASSLTGIASGANVLTF	TRBV5-1
CASSPGLVADTQYF	TRBV5-5
CASSLQGPGGANVLTF	TRBV2
CSVAPGLAAYEQYF	TRBV29-1
CASSLAWADNSNQPQHF	TRBV27
CASSLGGTGEENTIYF	TRBV7-8
CASSYGTDLNTEAFF	TRBV6-5
CASSLPGSYGYTF	TRBV5-6
CASSTGTPVLTF	TRBV7-3
CASSDPGQVPYF	TRBV7-3
CASSLEASGMSNTGELFF	TRBV7-2
CASSFDRGHYEQYF	TRBV11-3
CASSLGPMAKNIQYF	TRBV5-1
CAISEGLAGAYEQYF	TRBV10-3
CASSYEGSKQYF	TRBV6-6
CASRGLADTDTQYF	TRBV6-1
CASSSRQGGITDTQYF	TRBV5-4
CASSLGLAQETQYF	TRBV7-2
CASSPGTGEGGYTF	TRBV7-2
CASSNRAGGPMYEQYF	TRBV5-1
CASSLILGGNQPQHF	TRBV5-6
CASSPSGGFREQYF	TRBV18
CASSSPPQGLYEQYF	TRBV28
CASSEVGTPWGFF	TRBV19
CASSDPVRTGVAGELFF	TRBV9
CASSLAFEQYF	TRBV5-1
CASSTTGGLTQNEQFF	TRBV19
CASSVEQGAQETQYF	TRBV7-9
CATSRDKSQGYSGELFF	TRBV15
CASSNGRTSGSNEQFF	TRBV5-6
CAPRGYYGYTF	TRBV2
CASSLDPMRRIGYTF	TRBV11-2
CATSRDRVDQPQHF	TRBV15
CATSRAGGPQADQPQHF	TRBV15
CASSLTALSGSFGEQFF	TRBV7-3
CASSLDEGQPQHF	TRBV11-1
CASSGLAPTYEQYF	TRBV7-9
CAISESMQGFKYGYTF	TRBV10-3
CASSVSGQGRAEAFF	TRBV9
CATSRDAPLAGVYEQYF	TRBV15
CASSQRSVAGADTQYF	TRBV4-1